The T cell receptor beta chain described here comes from a study of T cells expressing NK-cell markers. TCRdb reanalyzed the 5' RACE reads, giving one entry per CDR3 protein sequence and no DNA. Its clone listing holds 200,000 to 300,000 distinct CDR3 sequences. Germline assignment: CDR1 SGHAT and CDR2 FQDESV (reference sequence). The CDR3 contains 12 residues. The receptor comes from a woman between 18 and 69 years old in good health. The sample taken for sequencing was blood T cells: a sorted CD56 or NKG2C T cell subset, CD4+ or CD8+ T cells, or bulk PBMC T cells (not recorded which). The V call is TRBV11-1, the J call TRBJ2-5; the D gene TCRdb calls, TRBD1, cannot be checked with no DNA. CDR3 residues: CASSLVGATQYF.